This TCR beta chain was recovered during a study of blood T cell repertoires in COVID-19. Study at large: There were acute and convalescent COVID-19 samples, and they came from the United States, Italy and Spain. The cDNA or gDNA used as material had been derived from T cells, B-cell-depleted T cells, or PBMCs.

Germline CDR1 and CDR2: MNHEY and SVGEGT. V lost 6 bases to trimming and J lost 2 bases; unmatched junction nucleotides: 12. This CDR3 region has 16 residues. One Seattle source followed patients from active infection through their disease course. Authors' analysis steps: Reference gene primer amplification in the assay estimated nucleated cell counts. Sequencing was performed with immunoSEQ multiplex PCR; in TCRdb, only in-frame clones are kept and a portion is missing. V and J calls and clone size are those listed in that table; D and trimming were worked out from the DNA. The data hold about 240,000 clones, with 81% observed a single time.

The clonotype comes from a woman older than 75 with COVID-19, enrolled during active disease. Material for sequencing was peripheral blood. The V and J genes are TRBV6-2 or TRBV6-3 and TRBJ2-5, with 7 bases that match TRBD1. The CDR3: CASSRGLGTVQETQYF. The CDR3 nucleotides are TGTGCCAGCAGCCGGGGCCTAGGGACAGTACAAGAGACCCAGTACTTC.